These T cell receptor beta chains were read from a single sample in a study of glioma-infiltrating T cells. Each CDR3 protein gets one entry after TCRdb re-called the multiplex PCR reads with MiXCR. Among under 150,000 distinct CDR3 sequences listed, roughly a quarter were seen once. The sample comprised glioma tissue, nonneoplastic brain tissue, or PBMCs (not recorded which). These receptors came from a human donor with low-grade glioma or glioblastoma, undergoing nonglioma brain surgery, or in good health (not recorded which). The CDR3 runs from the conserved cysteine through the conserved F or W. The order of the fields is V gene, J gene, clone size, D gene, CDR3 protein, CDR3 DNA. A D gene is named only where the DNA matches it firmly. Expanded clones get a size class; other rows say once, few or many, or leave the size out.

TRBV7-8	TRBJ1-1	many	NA	CASSLDFEAFF	TGTGCCAGCAGCTTAGACTTTGAAGCTTTCTTT
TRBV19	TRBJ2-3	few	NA	CASSADGTDTQYF	TGTGCCAGTAGTGCAGACGGCACAGATACGCAGTATTTT
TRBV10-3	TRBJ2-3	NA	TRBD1	CAIRGQQTDTQYF	TGTGCCATCAGGGGACAGCAGACAGATACGCAGTATTTT
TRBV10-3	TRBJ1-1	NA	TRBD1	CAIRRTGGGVNTEAFF	TGTGCCATCAGACGAACAGGGGGCGGCGTGAACACTGAAGCTTTCTTT
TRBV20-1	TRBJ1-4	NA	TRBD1	CSARDPRQGEREKLFF	TGCAGTGCTAGAGACCCGAGACAGGGTGAGCGTGAAAAACTGTTTTTT
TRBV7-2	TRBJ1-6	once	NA	CAGSPPRGSGLNSPLHF	TGTGCCGGCAGCCCACCCAGGGGTTCCGGCTTAAATTCACCCCTCCACTTT
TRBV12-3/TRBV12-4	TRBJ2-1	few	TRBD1	CASNLGQGALNEQFF	TGTGCCAGCAACCTGGGACAGGGGGCGCTTAATGAGCAGTTCTTC
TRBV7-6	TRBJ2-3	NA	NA	CASRPRRGRTDTQYF	TGTGCCAGCAGACCCCGCAGGGGCCGCACAGATACGCAGTATTTT
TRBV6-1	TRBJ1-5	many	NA	CASSFKTGYQPQHF	TGTGCCAGCAGTTTCAAGACAGGCTATCAGCCCCAGCATTTT
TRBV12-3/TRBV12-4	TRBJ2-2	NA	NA	CASSWGRDTGELFF	TGTGCCAGCAGTTGGGGCAGGGACACCGGGGAGCTGTTTTTT
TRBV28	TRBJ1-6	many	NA	CASSRDLSSPLHF	TGTGCCAGCAGTCGCGACTTGAGTTCACCCCTCCACTTT
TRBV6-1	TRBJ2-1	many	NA	CASRDWDGNNEQFF	TGTGCCAGCAGGGACTGGGACGGAAACAATGAGCAGTTCTTC
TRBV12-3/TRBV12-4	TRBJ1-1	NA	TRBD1	CASSGQGYTEAFF	TGTGCCAGCAGTGGACAGGGTTACACTGAAGCTTTCTTT
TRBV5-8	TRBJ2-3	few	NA	CASSLVGETAFTDTQYF	TGTGCCAGCAGCTTGGTCGGCGAGACAGCCTTCACAGATACGCAGTATTTT
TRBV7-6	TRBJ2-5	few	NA	CASRTAAQETQYF	TGTGCTTCGCGCACAGCCGCCCAAGAGACCCAGTACTTC
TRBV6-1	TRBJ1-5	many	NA	CASRELGRGGQPQHF	TGTGCCAGCAGAGAACTCGGGAGGGGCGGACAGCCCCAGCATTTT
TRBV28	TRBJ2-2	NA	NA	CASIALGRTGELFF	TGTGCCAGCATCGCCTTGGGTCGCACCGGGGAGCTGTTTTTT
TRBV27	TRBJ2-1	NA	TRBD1	CASRIPGQGNNEQFF	TGTGCCAGCAGAATACCGGGACAGGGTAACAATGAGCAGTTCTTC
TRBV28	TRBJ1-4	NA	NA	CASSFPPGEKLFF	TGTGCCAGCAGTTTTCCCCCCGGCGAAAAACTGTTTTTT
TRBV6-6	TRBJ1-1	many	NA	CASSYSGLWEDSNTEAFF	TGTGCCAGCAGTTACTCAGGTTTATGGGAGGATTCGAACACTGAAGCTTTCTTT
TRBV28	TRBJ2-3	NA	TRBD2	CARSSGGGATDTQYF	TGTGCCAGAAGTTCGGGCGGGGGGGCCACAGATACGCAGTATTTT
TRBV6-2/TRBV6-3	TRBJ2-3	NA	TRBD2	CAISDIAGSTDTQYF	TGTGCCATCAGTGACATAGCGGGAAGCACAGATACGCAGTATTTT
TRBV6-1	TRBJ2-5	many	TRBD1	CASSPWTPDRGMSRETQYF	TGTGCCAGCAGTCCCTGGACCCCCGACAGGGGCATGAGCCGGGAGACCCAGTACTTC
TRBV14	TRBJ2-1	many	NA	CASSQVRGLDNEQFF	TGTGCCAGCAGCCAGGTCAGGGGCTTGGACAATGAGCAGTTCTTC